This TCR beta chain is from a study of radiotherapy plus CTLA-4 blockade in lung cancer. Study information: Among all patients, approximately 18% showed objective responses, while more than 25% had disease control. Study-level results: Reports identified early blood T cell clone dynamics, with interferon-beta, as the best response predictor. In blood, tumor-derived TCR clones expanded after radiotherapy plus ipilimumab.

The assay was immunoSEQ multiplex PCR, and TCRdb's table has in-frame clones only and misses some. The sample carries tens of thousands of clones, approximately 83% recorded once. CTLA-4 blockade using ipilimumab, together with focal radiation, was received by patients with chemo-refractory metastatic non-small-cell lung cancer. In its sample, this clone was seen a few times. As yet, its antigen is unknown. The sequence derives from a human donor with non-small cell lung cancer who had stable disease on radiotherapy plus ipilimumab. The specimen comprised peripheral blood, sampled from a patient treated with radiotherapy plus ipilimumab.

Here the CDR3 reads CAISGRGAGNTIYF. CDR3 sequence (DNA): TGTGCCATCAGTGGTCGGGGGGCTGGAAACACCATATATTTT. The chain is built from TRBV10-3 and TRBJ1-3, with D possibly being TRBD1 (5 bases). The CDR3 loop spans 14 amino acids. V was pared by 4 bases and J by 2 bases, with 9 bases between. CDR1 ENHRY and CDR2 SYGVKD come from the germline V gene.